This T cell receptor beta chain comes out of a study of T cell clonality in common variable immunodeficiency. Study-wide points: CVID subjects shared fewer TCRbeta clones than healthy controls did. CVID patient heterogeneity limited repertoire-clinical complication correlations. T cell subpopulation sequencing would be needed to explain CVID clonality.

Note on this clone: Its antigen is unidentified. The read ends 3 residues early relative to the CDR3; the germline J gene fills the gap.

This CDR3 region has 13 residues. Germline CDR1 is GTSNPN and CDR2 is SVGIG (reference sequence). Sequencing input was equivalent genomic DNA from CVID and controls. Here immunoSEQ multiplex PCR was the method, and the copy in TCRdb shows in-frame clones only, minus some. This sample comprises fewer than 40,000 clones, none seen once only. Sequenced material: peripheral blood mononuclear cells. This TCR came from a person aged 18 to 70 in good health. The chain has TRBV30 and TRBJ1-2; D gene ambiguous. Partial CDR3 DNA: TGTGCCTGGAGTGTAGACACTAGCGGAGTC. This gives the protein CAWSVDTSGV. The entire CDR3 reads CAWSVDTSGVYTF.